What follows are 16 T cell receptor beta chains derived from one specimen sequenced in a study of T cell responses to AZD1222 COVID-19 vaccine. Sequencing used immunoSEQ multiplex PCR; TCRdb keeps in-frame clones, though not all of them. The sample lists under 150,000 clones, approximately 90% occurring once. The sequences come from peripheral blood, collected on day 0 of MenACWY control vaccination. The receptor source for this set is an adult in good health.

The chain has TRBV5-4 and TRBJ1-1; tentatively, D is TRBD1 (6 bases). Trimming shortened V by 2 bases and J by 3 bases, and 17 bases separated the two germline ends. The germline V gene has CDR1 SGHNT and CDR2 YYREEE (reference sequence). This CDR3 is built from 16 residues. The CDR3 is CASSLRTGHLHTEAFF. For the CDR3, the DNA is TGTGCCAGCAGCTTAAGGACGGGACATTTGCACACTGAAGCTTTCTTT.

The genes are TRBV7-2 and TRBJ2-5; 7 bases map to TRBD1. The CDR3 length is 17 residues. The germline V gene encodes CDR1 SGHTA and CDR2 FQGNSA. The V and J ends lost 5 bases and 4 bases, in that order; junction bases with no gene match: 16. The CDR3 DNA sequence: TGTGCCAGCAGCCCCCAGCTTAGATTGACAGGGAGAGAGACCCAGTACTTC. Protein sequence: CASSPQLRLTGRETQYF.

The chain is built from TRBV9 and TRBJ2-6, with 9 nucleotides matching TRBD1. CDR3 length equals 16 residues. Looked up from germline, CDR1 is SGDLS and CDR2 is YYNGEE. With 4 bases clipped from V and 4 bases from J, the junction kept 6 bases outside the gene matches. The CDR3 here is CASSPGQGTGANVLTF. The CDR3 DNA follows: TGTGCCAGCAGCCCAGGACAGGGGACAGGGGCCAACGTCCTGACTTTC.

CDR3 DNA sequence: TGTGCCAGTAGTCCGAACAGGGCCGTCGAGCAGTACTTC. Translation gives CASSPNRAVEQYF. The chain is built from TRBV19 and TRBJ2-7, with D tentatively TRBD1 (6 bases). V lost 5 bases and J lost 6, with 14 bases in between. The CDR3 has 13 residues. Germline CDR1 LNHDA, CDR2 SQIVND (reference sequence).

This clone was picked up one time. V is TRBV5-1 and J is TRBJ1-1; D not resolved. Trimming cost V 4 bases and J 1 base, with 17 bases left between them. Germline assignment: CDR1 SGHRS and CDR2 YFSETQ. The CDR3 has 16 residues. In DNA, the CDR3 is TGCGCCAGCAGCCTGACGTTTAGGATTGGGAACACTGAAGCTTTCTTT. It codes for CASSLTFRIGNTEAFF.

The rearrangement uses TRBV19 and TRBJ1-2; D is unresolved. Trimming shortened V by 3 bases and J by 6 bases, and 11 bases separated the two germline ends. The CDR3 runs to 13 residues. Germline V lookup: CDR1 LNHDA, CDR2 SQIVND (reference sequence). CDR3 loop: CASSMGIANGYTF. The CDR3 DNA reads as TGTGCCAGTAGTATGGGGATAGCCAATGGCTACACCTTC.

This chain joins TRBV27 and TRBJ1-2, with 7 positions matching TRBD1. The CDR3 sequence is 14 residues long. Germline V lookup: CDR1 MNHEY, CDR2 SMNVEV (reference sequence). The CDR3 region has the DNA TGTGCAAGTAGGACAGGAACCTGGAACTATGGCTACACCTTC. Its protein is CASRTGTWNYGYTF.

The genes are TRBV24-1 and TRBJ1-5; the D gene is possibly TRBD1 (6 bases). This CDR3 region has 14 residues. Germline-derived CDR1 and CDR2 are KGHDR and SFDVKD. With 6 bases removed from V and 6 bases from J, the gap between germline ends came to 14 bases. The CDR3 coding sequence is TGTGCCACCAGTCGGGCAGGGGAGATTCAGCCCCAGCATTTT. Translated, it gives CATSRAGEIQPQHF.

This rearrangement joins TRBV4-1 to TRBJ2-7; the D gene could be TRBD1 or TRBD2 (6 bases each). The length of the CDR3 is 12 residues. Germline lookup yields CDR1 MGHRA and CDR2 YSYEKL. The germline V and J ends were trimmed by 3 bases and 7 bases, with 10 bases remaining between them. The CDR3 coding sequence is TGCGCCAGCAGCCAGGGGGCGGGGGAGCAGTACTTC. Amino acids: CASSQGAGEQYF.

This rearrangement joins TRBV18 to TRBJ1-5; D uncertain. Looked up from germline, CDR1 is KGHSH and CDR2 is LQKENI. The CDR3 extends over 15 amino acids. V lost 2 bases and J lost 0, with 8 bases in between. The CDR3 bases are TGTGCCAGCTCACCAGCCGGAAATAGCAATCAGCCCCAGCATTTT. Residues: CASSPAGNSNQPQHF.

V usage is TRBV12-5 and J usage is TRBJ2-7, with TRBD1 matching over 7 bases. Germline lookup yields CDR1 LGHNT and CDR2 FRNRAP. The CDR3 contains 16 residues. V gave up 7 bases and J gave up 1 base; unmatched junction bases: 13. Here the CDR3 reads CASALPTGPISYEQYF. CDR3 nucleotide sequence: TGTGCTAGTGCCCTCCCGACAGGGCCAATATCCTACGAGCAGTACTTC.

The V and J genes are TRBV10-3 and TRBJ2-5, with 7 bases matching TRBD1. Germline loops: CDR1 ENHRY, CDR2 SYGVKD. Losses at the gene ends were 7 bases for V and 4 bases for J; bases not matched to a gene: 9. The CDR3 contains 14 residues. The CDR3 coding sequence is TGTGCCATCAACTCTGGGACAGCGTTAGAGACCCAGTACTTC. Residues: CAINSGTALETQYF.

The CDR3: CASSAPGLAGRRETQYF. DNA for the CDR3: TGTGCCAGCAGTGCCCCGGGACTAGCGGGTAGGAGGGAGACCCAGTACTTC. This sequence joins TRBV2 and TRBJ2-5; 12 bases match TRBD2. This CDR3 region has 17 residues. From germline, CDR1 is SNHLY and CDR2 FYNNEI. After removal of 4 bases from V and 5 bases from J, the junction contained 11 bases not matched to a gene.

The rearrangement links TRBV7-2 to TRBJ2-7; D is perhaps TRBD2 (7 bases). V dropped 8 bases and J dropped 5 bases, with 16 bases sitting between them. Looked up from germline, CDR1 is SGHTA and CDR2 is FQGNSA. CDR3 size: 13 residues. CDR3 sequence (DNA): TGTGCCAGCGCATGGGGGGGCGAGGACGAGCAGTACTTC. It translates to CASAWGGEDEQYF.

The chain employs TRBV5-1 and TRBJ1-2; no clear D gene. This CDR3 comprises 12 residues. The V gene's germline CDR1 is SGHRS and CDR2 YFSETQ. The V end was cut by 4 bases, the J end by 6 bases, with 10 bases between. The CDR3 region is CASSPYTDGYTF. CDR3 bases: TGCGCCAGCAGCCCGTATACAGATGGCTACACCTTC.

The chain has TRBV5-1 and TRBJ1-1, with D possibly TRBD1 on 5 matching bases. Trimming shortened V by 0 bases and J by 0 bases, and 15 bases separated the two germline ends. CDR1 SGHRS and CDR2 YFSETQ come from the germline V gene. This CDR3 has 17 residues. CDR3 coding DNA: TGCGCCAGCAGCTTGGTAGATAGTCGGGGGATGAACACTGAAGCTTTCTTT. Its protein product is CASSLVDSRGMNTEAFF.